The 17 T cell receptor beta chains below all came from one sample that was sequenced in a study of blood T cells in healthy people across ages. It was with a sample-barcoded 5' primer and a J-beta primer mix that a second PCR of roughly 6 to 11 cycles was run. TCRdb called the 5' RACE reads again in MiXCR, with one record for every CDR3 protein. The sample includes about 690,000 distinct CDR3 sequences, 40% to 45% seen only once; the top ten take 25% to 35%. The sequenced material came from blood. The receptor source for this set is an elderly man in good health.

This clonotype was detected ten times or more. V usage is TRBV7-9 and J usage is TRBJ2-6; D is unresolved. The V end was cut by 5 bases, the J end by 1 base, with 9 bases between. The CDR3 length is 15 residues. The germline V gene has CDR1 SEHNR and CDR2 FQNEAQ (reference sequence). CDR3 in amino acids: CASSTTESGANVLTF. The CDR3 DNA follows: TGTGCCAGCAGCACGACGGAGTCTGGGGCCAACGTCCTGACTTTC.

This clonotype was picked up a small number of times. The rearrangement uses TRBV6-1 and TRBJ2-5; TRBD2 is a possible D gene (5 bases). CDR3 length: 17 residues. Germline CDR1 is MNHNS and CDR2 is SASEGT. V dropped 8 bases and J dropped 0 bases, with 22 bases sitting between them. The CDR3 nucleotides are TGTGCCAGCTGCGAGGACCGTGGTACTAGGTACCAAGAGACCCAGTACTTC. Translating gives CASCEDRGTRYQETQYF.

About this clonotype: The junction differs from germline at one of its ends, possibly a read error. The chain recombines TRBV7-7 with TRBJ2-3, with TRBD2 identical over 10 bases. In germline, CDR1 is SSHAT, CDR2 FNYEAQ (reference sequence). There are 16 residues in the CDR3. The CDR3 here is CASSLDASGSADTQYF. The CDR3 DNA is TGTGCTAGCAGCTTAGACGCTAGCGGGAGCGCAGATACGCAGTATTTT.

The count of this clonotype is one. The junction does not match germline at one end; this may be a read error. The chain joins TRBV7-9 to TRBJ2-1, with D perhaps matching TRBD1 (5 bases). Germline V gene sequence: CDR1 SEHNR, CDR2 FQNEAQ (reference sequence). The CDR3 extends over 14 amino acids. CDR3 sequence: CVSSLQGAGNEQFF. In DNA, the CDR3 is TGTGTCAGCAGCTTACAAGGGGCTGGTAATGAGCAGTTCTTC.

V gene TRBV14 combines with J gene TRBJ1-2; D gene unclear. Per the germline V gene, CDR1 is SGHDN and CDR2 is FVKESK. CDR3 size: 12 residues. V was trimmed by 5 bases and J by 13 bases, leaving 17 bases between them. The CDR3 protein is CASSAMTDRPTF. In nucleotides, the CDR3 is TGTGCCAGCAGCGCCATGACGGATCGCCCCACCTTC. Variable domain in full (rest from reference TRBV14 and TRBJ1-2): EAGVTQFPSHSVIEKGQTVTLRCDPISGHDNLYWYRRVMGKEIKFLLHFVKESKQDESGMPNNRFLAERTGGTYSTLKVQPAELEDSGVYFCASSAMTDRPTFGSGTRLTVV.

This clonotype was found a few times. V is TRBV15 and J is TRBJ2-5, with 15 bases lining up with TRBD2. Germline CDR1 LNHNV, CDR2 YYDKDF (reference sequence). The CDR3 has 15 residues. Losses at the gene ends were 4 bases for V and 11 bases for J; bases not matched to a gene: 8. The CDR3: CATSIRTSGRALQYF. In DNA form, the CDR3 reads TGTGCCACCAGCATCCGGACTAGCGGGAGGGCCCTGCAGTACTTC.

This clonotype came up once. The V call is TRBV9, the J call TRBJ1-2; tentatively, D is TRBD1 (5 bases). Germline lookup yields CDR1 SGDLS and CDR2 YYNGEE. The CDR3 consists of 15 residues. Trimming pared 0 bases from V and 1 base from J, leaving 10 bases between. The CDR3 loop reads CASSVGGDFNYGYTF. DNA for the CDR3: TGTGCCAGCAGCGTAGGAGGGGATTTTAACTATGGCTACACCTTC.

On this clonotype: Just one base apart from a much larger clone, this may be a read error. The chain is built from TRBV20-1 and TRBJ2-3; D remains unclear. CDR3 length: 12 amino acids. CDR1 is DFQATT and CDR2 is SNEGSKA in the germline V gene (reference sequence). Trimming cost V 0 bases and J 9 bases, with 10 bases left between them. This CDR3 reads CSARDAVGTQYF. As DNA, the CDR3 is TGCAGTGCTAGAGATGCTGTGGGAACGCAGTATTTT.

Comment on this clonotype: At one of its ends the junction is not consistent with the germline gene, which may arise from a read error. The CDR3 region is CASSLSSHNYGYTF. CDR3 nucleotides: TGTGCTAGCAGTCTAAGTTCGCATAACTATGGCTACACCTTC. J is TRBJ1-2 and V is TRBV7-9; no definite D call. Per germline, CDR1 SEHNR and CDR2 FQNEAQ (reference sequence). CDR3 length: 14 residues.

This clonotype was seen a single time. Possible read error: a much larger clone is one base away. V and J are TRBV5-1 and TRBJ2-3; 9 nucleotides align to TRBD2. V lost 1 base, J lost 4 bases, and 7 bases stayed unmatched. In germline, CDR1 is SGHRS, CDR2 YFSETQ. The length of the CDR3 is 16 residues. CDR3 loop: CASSLISGSVADTQYF. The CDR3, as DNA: TGCGCCAGCAGCTTGATTAGCGGGAGTGTTGCAGATACGCAGTATTTT.

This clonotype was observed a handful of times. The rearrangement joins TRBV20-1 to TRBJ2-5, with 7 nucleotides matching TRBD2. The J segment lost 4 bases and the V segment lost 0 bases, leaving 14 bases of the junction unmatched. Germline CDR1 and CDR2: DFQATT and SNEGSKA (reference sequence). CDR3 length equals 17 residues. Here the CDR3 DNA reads TGCAGTGCTAGAGATCTGGTTGGGCTAATAGCGGGAGAGACCCAGTACTTC. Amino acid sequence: CSARDLVGLIAGETQYF.

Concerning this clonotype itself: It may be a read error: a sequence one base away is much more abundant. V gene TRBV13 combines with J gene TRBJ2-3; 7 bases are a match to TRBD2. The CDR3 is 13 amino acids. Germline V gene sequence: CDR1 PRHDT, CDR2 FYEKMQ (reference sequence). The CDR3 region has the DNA TGTGCCAACAGCTCTACCACCGGGGGGACGCAGTATTTT. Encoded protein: CANSSTTGGTQYF.

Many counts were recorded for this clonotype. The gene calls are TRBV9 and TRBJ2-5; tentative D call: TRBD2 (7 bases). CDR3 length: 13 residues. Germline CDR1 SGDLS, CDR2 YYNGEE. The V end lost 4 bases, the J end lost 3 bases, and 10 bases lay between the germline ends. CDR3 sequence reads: CASSRGGEETQYF. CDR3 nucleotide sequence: TGTGCCAGCAGCCGAGGGGGGGAAGAGACCCAGTACTTC. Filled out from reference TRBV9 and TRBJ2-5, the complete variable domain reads DSGVTQTPKHLITATGQRVTLRCSPRSGDLSVYWYQQSLDQGLQFLIQYYNGEERAKGNILERFSAQQFPDLHSELNLSSLELGDSALYFCASSRGGEETQYFGPGTRLLVL.

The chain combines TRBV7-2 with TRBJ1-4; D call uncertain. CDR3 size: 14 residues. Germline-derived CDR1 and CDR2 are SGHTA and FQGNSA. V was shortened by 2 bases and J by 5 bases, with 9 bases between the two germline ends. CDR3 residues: CASSLSTLNEKLFF. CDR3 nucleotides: TGTGCCAGCAGCTTATCGACCCTAAATGAAAAACTGTTTTTT. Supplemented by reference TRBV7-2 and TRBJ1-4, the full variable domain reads GAGVSQSPSNKVTEKGKDVELRCDPISGHTALYWYRQSLGQGLEFLIYFQGNSAPDKSGLPSDRFSAERTGGSVSTLTIQRTQQEDSAVYLCASSLSTLNEKLFFGSGTQLSVL.

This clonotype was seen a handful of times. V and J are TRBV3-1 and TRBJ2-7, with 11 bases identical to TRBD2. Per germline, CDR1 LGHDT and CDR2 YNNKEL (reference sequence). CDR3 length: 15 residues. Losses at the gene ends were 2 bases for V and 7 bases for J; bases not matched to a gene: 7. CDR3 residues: CASSQIAGGGNEQYF. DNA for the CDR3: TGTGCCAGCAGCCAAATAGCGGGGGGGGGCAATGAGCAGTACTTC.

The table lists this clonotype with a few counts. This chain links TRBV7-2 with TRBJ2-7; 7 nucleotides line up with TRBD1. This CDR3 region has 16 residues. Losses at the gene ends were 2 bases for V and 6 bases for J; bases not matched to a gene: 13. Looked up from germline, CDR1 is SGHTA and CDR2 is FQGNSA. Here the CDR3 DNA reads TGTGCCAGCAGCTTACCAGCGGCAGGGGGTAGGCGCGAGCAGTACTTC. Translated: CASSLPAAGGRREQYF.

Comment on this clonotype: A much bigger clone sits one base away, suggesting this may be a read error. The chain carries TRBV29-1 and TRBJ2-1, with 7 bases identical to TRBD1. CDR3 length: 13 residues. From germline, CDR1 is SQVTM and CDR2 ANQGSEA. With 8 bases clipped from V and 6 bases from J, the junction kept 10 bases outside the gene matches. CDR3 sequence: CSLTGTVCNEQFF. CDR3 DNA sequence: TGCAGCTTAACCGGGACAGTGTGCAATGAGCAGTTCTTC.